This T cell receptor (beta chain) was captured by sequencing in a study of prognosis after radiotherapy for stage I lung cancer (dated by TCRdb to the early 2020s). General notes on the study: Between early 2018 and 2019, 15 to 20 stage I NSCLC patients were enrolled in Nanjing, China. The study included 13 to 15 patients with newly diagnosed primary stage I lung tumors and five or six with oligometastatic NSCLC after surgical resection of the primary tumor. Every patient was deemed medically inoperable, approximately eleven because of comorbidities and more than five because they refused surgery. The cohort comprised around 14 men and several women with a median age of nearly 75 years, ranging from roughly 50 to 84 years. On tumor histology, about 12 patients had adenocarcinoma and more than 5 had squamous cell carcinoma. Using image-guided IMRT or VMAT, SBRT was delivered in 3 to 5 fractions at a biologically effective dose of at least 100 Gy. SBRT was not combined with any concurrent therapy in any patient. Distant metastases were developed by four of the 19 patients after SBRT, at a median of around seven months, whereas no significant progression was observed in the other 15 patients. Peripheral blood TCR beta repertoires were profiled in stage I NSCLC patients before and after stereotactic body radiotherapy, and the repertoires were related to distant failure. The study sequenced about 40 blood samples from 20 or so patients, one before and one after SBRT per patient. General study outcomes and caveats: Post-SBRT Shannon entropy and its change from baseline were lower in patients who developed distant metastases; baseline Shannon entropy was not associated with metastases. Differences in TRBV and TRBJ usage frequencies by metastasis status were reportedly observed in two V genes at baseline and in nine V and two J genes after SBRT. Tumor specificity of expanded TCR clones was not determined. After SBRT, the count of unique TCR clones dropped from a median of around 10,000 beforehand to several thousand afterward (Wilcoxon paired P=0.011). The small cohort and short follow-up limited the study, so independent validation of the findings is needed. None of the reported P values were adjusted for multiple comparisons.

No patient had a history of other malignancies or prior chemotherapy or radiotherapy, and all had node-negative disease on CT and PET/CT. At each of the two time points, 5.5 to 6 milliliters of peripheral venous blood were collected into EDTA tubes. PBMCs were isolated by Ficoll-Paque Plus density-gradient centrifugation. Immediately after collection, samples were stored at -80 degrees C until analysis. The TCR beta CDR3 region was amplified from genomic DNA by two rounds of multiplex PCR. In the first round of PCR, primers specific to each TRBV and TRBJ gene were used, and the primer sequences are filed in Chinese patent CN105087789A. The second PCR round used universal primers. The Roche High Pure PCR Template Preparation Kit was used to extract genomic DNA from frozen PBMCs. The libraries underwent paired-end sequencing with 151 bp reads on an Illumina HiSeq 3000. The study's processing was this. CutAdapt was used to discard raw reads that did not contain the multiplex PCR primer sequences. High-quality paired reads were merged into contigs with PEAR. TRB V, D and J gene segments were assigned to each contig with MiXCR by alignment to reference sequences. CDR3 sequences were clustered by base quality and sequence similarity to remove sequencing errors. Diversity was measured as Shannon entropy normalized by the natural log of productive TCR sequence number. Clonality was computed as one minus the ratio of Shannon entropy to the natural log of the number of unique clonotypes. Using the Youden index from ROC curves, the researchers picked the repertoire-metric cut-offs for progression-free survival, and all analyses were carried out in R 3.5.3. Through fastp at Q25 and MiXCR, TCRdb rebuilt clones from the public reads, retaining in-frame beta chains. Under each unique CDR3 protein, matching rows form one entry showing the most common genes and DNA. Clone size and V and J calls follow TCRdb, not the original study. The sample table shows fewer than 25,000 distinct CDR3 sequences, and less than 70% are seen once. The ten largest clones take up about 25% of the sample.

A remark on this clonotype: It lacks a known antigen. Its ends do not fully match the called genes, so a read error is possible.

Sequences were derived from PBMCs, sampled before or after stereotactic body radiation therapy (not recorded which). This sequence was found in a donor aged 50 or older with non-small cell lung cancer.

The CDR3 sequence is CAISLLVRGSNQPQHF. The DNA sequence reads TGTGCCATCAGTTTATTGGTGCGGGGTAGCAATCAGCCCCAGCATTTT. The sequence joins TRBV28 to TRBJ1-5, with an unclear D gene assignment. The CDR3 contains 16 residues, cysteine and phenylalanine counted. The read is trimmed to its CDR3 DNA, 48 bases read in frame from base 1. In the germline V gene, CDR1 corresponds to MDHEN and CDR2 to SYDVKM.